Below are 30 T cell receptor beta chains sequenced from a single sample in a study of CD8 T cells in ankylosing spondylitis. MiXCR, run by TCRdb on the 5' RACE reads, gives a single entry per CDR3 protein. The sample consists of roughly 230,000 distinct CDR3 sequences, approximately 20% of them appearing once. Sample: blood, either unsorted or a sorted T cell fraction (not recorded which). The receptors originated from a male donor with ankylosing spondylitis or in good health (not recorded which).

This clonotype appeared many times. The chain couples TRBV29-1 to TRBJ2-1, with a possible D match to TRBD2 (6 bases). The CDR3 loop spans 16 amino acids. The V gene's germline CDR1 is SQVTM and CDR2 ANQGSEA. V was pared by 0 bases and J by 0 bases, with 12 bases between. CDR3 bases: TGCAGCGTTGAAGACTGGGGGGTGAGCTCCTACAATGAGCAGTTCTTC. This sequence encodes CSVEDWGVSSYNEQFF.

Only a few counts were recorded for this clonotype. The CDR3 DNA follows: TGCGCCAGCAGCCAAGATGGGGCTAGCGGGGCCCCCGAGCAGTACTTC. It codes for CASSQDGASGAPEQYF. V gene TRBV4-1 combines with J gene TRBJ2-7, with 9 positions matching TRBD2. The trim removed 0 bases at V and 6 bases at J, leaving 9 bases unmatched. The CDR3 runs 16 residues. Germline V gene lookup returns CDR1 MGHRA and CDR2 YSYEKL.

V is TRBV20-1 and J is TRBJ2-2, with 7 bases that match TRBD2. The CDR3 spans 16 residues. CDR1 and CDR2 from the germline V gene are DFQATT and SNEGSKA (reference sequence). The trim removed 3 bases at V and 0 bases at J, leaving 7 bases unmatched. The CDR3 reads CSARVHGTTNTGELFF. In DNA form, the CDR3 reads TGCAGTGCTAGGGTCCACGGGACTACGAACACCGGGGAGCTGTTTTTT.

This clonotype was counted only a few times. The CDR3 loop reads CASRQSGGPGYEQYF. CDR3 DNA: TGTGCCAGCAGACAGTCCGGGGGGCCTGGTTACGAGCAGTACTTC. The chain carries TRBV7-3 and TRBJ2-7; perhaps TRBD2 as D (7 bases). There are 15 residues in the CDR3. Germline V CDR1 and CDR2: SGHTA, FQGTGA. The V end lost 6 bases, the J end lost 4 bases, and 19 bases lay between the germline ends.

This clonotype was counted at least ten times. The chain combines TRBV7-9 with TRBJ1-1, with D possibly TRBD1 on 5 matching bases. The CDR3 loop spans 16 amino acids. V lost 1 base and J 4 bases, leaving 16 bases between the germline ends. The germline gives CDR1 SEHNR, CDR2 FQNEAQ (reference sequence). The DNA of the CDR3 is TGTGCCAGCAGCTTAGTTTCCGGGGGGGGTATCACTGAAGCTTTCTTT. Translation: CASSLVSGGGITEAFF.

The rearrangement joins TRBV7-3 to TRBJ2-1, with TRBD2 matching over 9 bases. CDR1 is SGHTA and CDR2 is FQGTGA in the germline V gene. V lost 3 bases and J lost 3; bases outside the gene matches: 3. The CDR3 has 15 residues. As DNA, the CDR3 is TGTGCCAGCAGCTTTAGCGGGAGCGGCTACAATGAGCAGTTCTTC. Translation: CASSFSGSGYNEQFF.

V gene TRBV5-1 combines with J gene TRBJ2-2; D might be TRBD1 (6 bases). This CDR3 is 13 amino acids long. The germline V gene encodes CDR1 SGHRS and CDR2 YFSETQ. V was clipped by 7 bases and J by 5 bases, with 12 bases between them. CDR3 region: CASEGTQTGELFF. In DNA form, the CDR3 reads TGCGCCAGCGAAGGGACACAGACCGGGGAGCTGTTTTTT.

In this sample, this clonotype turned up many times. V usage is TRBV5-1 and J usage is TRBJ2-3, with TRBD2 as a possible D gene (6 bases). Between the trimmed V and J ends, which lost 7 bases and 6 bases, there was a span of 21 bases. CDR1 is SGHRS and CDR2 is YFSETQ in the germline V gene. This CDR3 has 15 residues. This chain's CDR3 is CASGAAGPLGDTQYF. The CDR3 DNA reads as TGCGCCAGCGGCGCAGCGGGCCCTCTCGGCGATACGCAGTATTTT.

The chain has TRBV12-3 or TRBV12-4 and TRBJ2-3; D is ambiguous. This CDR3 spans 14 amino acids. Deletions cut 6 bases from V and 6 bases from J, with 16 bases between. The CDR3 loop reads CASSTGLAEDTQYF. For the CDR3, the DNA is TGTGCCAGCAGCACGGGCCTCGCTGAGGATACGCAGTATTTT.

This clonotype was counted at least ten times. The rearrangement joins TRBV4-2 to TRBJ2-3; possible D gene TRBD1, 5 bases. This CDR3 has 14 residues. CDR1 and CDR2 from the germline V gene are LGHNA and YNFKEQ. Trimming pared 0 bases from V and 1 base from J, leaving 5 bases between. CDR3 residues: CASSQETGTDTQYF. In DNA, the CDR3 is TGTGCCAGCAGCCAAGAGACAGGCACAGATACGCAGTATTTT.

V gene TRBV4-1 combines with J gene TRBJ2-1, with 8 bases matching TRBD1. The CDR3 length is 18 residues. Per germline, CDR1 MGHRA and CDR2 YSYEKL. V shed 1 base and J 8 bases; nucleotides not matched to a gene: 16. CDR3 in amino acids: CASSQGFDRGIEVDEQFF. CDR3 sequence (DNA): TGCGCCAGCAGCCAAGGTTTTGACAGGGGTATCGAAGTCGATGAGCAGTTCTTC.

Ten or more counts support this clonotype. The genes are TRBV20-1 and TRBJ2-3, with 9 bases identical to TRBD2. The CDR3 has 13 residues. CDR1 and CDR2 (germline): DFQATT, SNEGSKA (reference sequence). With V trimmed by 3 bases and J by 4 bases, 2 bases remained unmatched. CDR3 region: CSARREGADTQYF. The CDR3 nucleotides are TGCAGTGCTAGGCGGGAGGGGGCAGATACGCAGTATTTT.

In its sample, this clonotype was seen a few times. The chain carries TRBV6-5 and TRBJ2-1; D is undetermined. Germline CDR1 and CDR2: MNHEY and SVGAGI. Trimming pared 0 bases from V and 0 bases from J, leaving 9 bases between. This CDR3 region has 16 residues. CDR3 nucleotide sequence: TGTGCCAGCAGTTACTCGAGAATAGTCTCCTACAATGAGCAGTTCTTC. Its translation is CASSYSRIVSYNEQFF.

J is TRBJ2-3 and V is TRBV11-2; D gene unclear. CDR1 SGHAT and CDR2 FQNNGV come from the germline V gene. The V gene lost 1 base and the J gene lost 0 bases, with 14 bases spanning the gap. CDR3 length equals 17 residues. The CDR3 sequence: CASSLVSGLSSTDTQYF. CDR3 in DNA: TGTGCCAGCAGCTTAGTCTCCGGTCTATCTAGCACAGATACGCAGTATTTT. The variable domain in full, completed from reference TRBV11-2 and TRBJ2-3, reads EAGVAQSPRYKIIEKRQSVAFWCNPISGHATLYWYQQILGQGPKLLIQFQNNGVVDDSQLPKDRFSAERLKGVDSTLKIQPAKLEDSAVYLCASSLVSGLSSTDTQYFGPGTRLTVL.

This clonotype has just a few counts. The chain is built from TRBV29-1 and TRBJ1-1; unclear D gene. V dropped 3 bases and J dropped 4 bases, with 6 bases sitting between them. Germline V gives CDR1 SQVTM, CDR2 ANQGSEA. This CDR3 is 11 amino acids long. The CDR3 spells CSVEASTEAFF. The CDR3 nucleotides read TGCAGCGTTGAGGCAAGCACTGAAGCTTTCTTT.

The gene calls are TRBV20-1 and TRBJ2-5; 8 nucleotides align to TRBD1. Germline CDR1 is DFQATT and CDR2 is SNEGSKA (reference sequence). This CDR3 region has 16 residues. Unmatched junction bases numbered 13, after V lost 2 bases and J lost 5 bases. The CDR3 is CSARPPATGVRETQYF. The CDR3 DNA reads TGCAGTGCTAGACCCCCCGCGACAGGGGTGAGGGAGACCCAGTACTTC.

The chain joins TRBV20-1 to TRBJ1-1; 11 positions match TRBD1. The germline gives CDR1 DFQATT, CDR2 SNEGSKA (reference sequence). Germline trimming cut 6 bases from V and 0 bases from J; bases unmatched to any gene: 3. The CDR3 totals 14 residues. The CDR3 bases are TGCAGTGCAAGGGACAGGGGGATGAACACTGAAGCTTTCTTT. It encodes CSARDRGMNTEAFF.

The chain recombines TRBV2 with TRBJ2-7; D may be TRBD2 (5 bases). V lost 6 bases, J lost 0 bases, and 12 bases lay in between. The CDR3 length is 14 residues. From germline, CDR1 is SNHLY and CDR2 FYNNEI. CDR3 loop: CASRGAESSYEQYF. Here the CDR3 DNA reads TGTGCCAGCAGGGGAGCGGAGAGCTCCTACGAGCAGTACTTC. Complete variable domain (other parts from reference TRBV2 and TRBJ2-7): EPEVTQTPSHQVTQMGQEVILRCVPISNHLYFYWYRQILGQKVEFLVSFYNNEISEKSEIFDDQFSVERPDGSNFTLKIRSTKLEDSAMYFCASRGAESSYEQYFGPGTRLTVT.

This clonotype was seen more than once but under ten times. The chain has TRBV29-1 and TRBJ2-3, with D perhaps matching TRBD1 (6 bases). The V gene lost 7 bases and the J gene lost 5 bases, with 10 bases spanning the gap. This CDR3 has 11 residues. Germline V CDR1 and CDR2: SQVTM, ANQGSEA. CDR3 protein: CSATGLDTQYF. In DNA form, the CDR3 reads TGCAGCGCTACAGGGTTAGATACGCAGTATTTT.

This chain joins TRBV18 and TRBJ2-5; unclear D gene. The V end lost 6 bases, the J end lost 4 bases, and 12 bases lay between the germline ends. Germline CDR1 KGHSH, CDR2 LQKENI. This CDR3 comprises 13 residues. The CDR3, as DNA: TGTGCCAGCTCCCTCACCTCGATAGAGACCCAGTACTTC. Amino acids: CASSLTSIETQYF.

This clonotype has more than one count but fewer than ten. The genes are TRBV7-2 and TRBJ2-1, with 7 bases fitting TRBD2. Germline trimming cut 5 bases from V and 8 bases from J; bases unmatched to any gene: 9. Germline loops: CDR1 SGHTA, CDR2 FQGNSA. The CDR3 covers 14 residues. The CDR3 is CASSNKLAWDEQFF. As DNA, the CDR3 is TGTGCCAGCAGCAATAAACTAGCGTGGGATGAGCAGTTCTTC.

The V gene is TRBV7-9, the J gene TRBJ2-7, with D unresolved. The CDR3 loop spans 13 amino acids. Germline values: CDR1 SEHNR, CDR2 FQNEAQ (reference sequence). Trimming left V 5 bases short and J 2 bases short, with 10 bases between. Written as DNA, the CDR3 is TGTGCCAGCAGCCAGGATGGTGCCTACGAGCAGTACTTC. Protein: CASSQDGAYEQYF.

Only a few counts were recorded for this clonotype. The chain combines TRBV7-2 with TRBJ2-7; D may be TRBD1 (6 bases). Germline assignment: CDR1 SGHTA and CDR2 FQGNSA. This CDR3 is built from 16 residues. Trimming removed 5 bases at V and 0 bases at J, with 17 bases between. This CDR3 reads CASSGGAGANSYEQYF. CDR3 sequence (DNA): TGTGCCAGCAGCGGTGGTGCAGGGGCTAACTCCTACGAGCAGTACTTC.

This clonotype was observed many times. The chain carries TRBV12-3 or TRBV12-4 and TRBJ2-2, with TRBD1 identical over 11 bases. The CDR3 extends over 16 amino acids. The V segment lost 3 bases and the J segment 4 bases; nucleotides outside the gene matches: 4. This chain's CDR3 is CASSFKGTGGTGELFF. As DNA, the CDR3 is TGTGCCAGCAGTTTCAAGGGGACAGGGGGCACCGGGGAGCTGTTTTTT.

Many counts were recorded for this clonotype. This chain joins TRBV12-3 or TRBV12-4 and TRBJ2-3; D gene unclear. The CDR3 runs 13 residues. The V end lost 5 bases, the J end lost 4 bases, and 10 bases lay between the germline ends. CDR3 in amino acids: CASSPPEADTQYF. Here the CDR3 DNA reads TGTGCCAGCAGTCCCCCTGAGGCAGATACGCAGTATTTT.

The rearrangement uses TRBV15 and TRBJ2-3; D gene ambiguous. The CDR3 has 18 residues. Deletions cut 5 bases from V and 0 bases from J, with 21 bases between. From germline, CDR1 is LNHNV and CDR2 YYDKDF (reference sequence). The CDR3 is CATSPRPLTLSSTDTQYF. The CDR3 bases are TGTGCCACCAGCCCACGGCCTTTAACTCTTTCTAGCACAGATACGCAGTATTTT.

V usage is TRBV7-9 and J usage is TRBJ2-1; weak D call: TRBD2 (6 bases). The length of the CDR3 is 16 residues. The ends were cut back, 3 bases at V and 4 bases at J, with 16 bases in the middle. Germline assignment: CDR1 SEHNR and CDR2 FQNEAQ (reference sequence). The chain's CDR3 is CASSFSEDYTYNEQFF. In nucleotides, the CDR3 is TGTGCCAGCAGCTTTTCAGAGGACTATACTTACAATGAGCAGTTCTTC.

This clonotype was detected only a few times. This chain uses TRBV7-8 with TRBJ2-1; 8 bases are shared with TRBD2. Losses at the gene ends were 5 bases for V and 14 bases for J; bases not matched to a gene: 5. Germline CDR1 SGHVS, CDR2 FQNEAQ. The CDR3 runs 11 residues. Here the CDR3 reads CASSLGTREFF. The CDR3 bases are TGTGCCAGCAGCCTCGGGACTAGGGAGTTCTTC. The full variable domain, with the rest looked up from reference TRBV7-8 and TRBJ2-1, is GAGVSQSPRYKVAKRGQDVALRCDPISGHVSLFWYQQALGQGPEFLTYFQNEAQLDKSGLPSDRFFAERPEGSVSTLKIQRTQQEDSAVYLCASSLGTREFFGPGTRLTVL.

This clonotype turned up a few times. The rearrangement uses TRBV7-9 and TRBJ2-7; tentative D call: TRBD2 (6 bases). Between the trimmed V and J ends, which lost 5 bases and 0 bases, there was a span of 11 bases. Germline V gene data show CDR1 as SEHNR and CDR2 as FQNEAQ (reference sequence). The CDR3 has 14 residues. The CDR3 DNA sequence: TGTGCCAGCAGCCCTCGGGGGAGCTCCTACGAGCAGTACTTC. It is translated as CASSPRGSSYEQYF.

CDR3: CSARGFQLESDTQYF. Written as DNA, the CDR3 is TGCAGTGCTAGAGGGTTTCAACTAGAGTCGGATACGCAGTATTTT. J is TRBJ2-3 and V is TRBV20-1, with D possibly TRBD2 on 5 matching bases. The length of the CDR3 is 15 residues. V lost 1 base, J lost 6 bases, and 17 bases lay in between. Germline V gene data show CDR1 as DFQATT and CDR2 as SNEGSKA (reference sequence).